The 9 T cell receptor beta chains listed next were all sequenced from one sample in a study of tumor-infiltrating lymphocytes in primary liver carcinoma. Researchers drew blood RNA from unsorted whole blood and extracted germline DNA as well. With around 490 ng total RNA as template and a constant-region primer, TCR beta cDNA was made. Three nested multiplex PCR rounds, a slightly modified ARM-PCR method, built the TCR beta libraries. The first two PCR rounds used TRBV1-TRBV30 forward primers with a C-beta reverse primer, roughly 10 cycles each. Each CDR3 protein is one row after TCRdb ran MiXCR on the multiplex PCR reads. Here the sample spans around 330,000 distinct CDR3 sequences, around 50% being singletons. What was sequenced was peripheral blood. The receptors originated from a woman aged 25 to 45 with primary liver carcinoma and hepatitis B virus infection.

The CDR3 coding sequence is TGTGCCAGCAGTATGAGACAGGGCGTTGAAAAACTGTTTTTT. Translated: CASSMRQGVEKLFF. The chain is built from TRBV28 and TRBJ1-4; TRBD1 matches at 7 bases. This CDR3 is 14 amino acids long. CDR1 is MDHEN and CDR2 is SYDVKM in the germline V gene. J gave up 7 bases and V 5 bases, and 7 bases lay outside the gene matches.

The CDR3 coding sequence is TGTGCCAGCAGCCGATGGACGGGACTAGCGGGAGTTGAGACCCAGTACTTC. It specifies CASSRWTGLAGVETQYF. This rearrangement joins TRBV14 to TRBJ2-5, with 14 nucleotides matching TRBD2. The CDR3 has 17 residues. CDR1 and CDR2 (germline): SGHDN, FVKESK. V was pared by 4 bases and J by 5 bases, with 9 bases of the junction left unmatched.

Only a few counts were recorded for this clonotype. The CDR3 sequence: CASSLAGAYTEAFF. Written as DNA, the CDR3 is TGTGCCAGCAGCTTGGCGGGGGCATACACTGAAGCTTTCTTT. The chain uses TRBV5-6 and TRBJ1-1, with a tentative D call TRBD1 (6 bases). The CDR3 loop spans 14 amino acids. Germline CDR1 is SGHDT and CDR2 is YYEEEE. V lost 0 bases and J 3 bases, leaving 9 bases between the germline ends.

Regarding this clonotype: Relative to the germline gene, one junction end is altered; a read error may explain this. In nucleotides, the CDR3 is TGTGCCAGCAGCGGCGGGACTAGCGGGAGGAGAGATATGCAGTATTTT. This codes for CASSGGTSGRRDMQYF. The chain uses TRBV5-6 and TRBJ2-3, with TRBD2 identical over 15 bases. The CDR3 consists of 16 residues. The V gene's germline CDR1 is SGHDT and CDR2 YYEEEE.

Points on this clonotype: This may be a read error: a much more frequent sequence differs by one nucleotide. This chain connects TRBV4-3 to TRBJ2-7; D tentatively reads TRBD1 or TRBD2 (5 bases each). Germline CDR1 reads LGHNA; CDR2 reads YSLEER. The CDR3 covers 13 residues. The CDR3 sequence: CPSSLKVGDEQYF. The CDR3 DNA reads as TGCCCCAGCAGCCTAAAGGTGGGGGACGAGCAGTACTTC.

There are many counts of this clonotype. The chain has TRBV12-3 or TRBV12-4 and TRBJ1-4; 7 bases are a match to TRBD1. V gave up 6 bases and J gave up 7 bases; unmatched junction bases: 8. The CDR3 has 14 residues. For the CDR3, the DNA is TGTGCCAGCAGGACCGGGACAGAGGCTGAAAAACTGTTTTTT. It codes for CASRTGTEAEKLFF.

This clonotype was picked up many times. This chain connects TRBV11-3 to TRBJ2-1; the D gene is possibly TRBD2 (6 bases). CDR1 and CDR2 from the germline V gene are SGHNT and YENEEA. V lost 5 bases, J lost 8 bases, and 19 bases lay in between. The length of the CDR3 is 15 residues. CDR3 DNA sequence: TGTGCCAGCAGCGCTACCGGGACTGCAAATCATGAGCAGTTCTTC. Encoded protein: CASSATGTANHEQFF.

Concerning this clonotype itself: Possible read error: a much larger clone is one base away. The chain recombines TRBV4-3 with TRBJ2-4, with D unresolved. Germline V gene sequence: CDR1 LGHNA, CDR2 YSLEER. The CDR3 runs 14 residues. The CDR3 reads CANSQDLAKNIQYF. CDR3 DNA sequence: TGCGCCAACAGCCAAGATTTAGCCAAAAACATTCAGTACTTC.

In the case of this clonotype: The CDR3 end shows no conserved phenylalanine or tryptophan, and so a read error is likely. This chain links TRBV6-5 with TRBJ1-6, with D unclear. Trimming removed 0 bases at V and 7 bases at J, with 10 bases between. Germline CDR1 MNHEY, CDR2 SVGAGI. This CDR3 has 15 residues. This chain's CDR3 is CASSYSMRANSPLHI. DNA for the CDR3: TGTGCCAGCAGTTACTCTATGCGGGCCAATTCACCCCTCCACATT.